The text below deals with one TCR beta chain. The CDR3 consists of 16 residues. Germline CDR1 reads DFQATT; CDR2 reads SNEGSKA (reference sequence). This sample stems from a study of T cells expressing NK-cell markers. Study details: Cells sorted as CD3+CD56+NKG2C+, CD3+CD56+NKG2C- and CD3+CD56-NKG2C+ T cells supplied the TCR beta repertoires.

TCRdb re-called the 5' RACE reads and shows each CDR3 protein once, DNA omitted. This repertoire comprises 550,000 to 600,000 distinct CDR3 sequences; its ten largest clones make up approximately 3.5%. This chain links TRBV20-1 with TRBJ1-6. Sample: blood T cells: a sorted CD56 or NKG2C T cell subset, CD4+ or CD8+ T cells, or bulk PBMC T cells (not recorded which). The clonotype comes from a man aged 18 to 30 in good health. CDR3 sequence reads: CSATGRTSPYNSPLHF.